Following are 16 T cell receptor beta chains from one sample sequenced in a study of blood T cell repertoires in COVID-19. Assay used: immunoSEQ multiplex PCR; TCRdb lists only in-frame clones, some missing. The table has roughly 90,000 clones, around 85% seen once. Source material: peripheral blood. These receptors were taken from an elderly woman with active or convalescent COVID-19.

The chain is built from TRBV4-1 and TRBJ2-7; 7 bases match TRBD1. J was trimmed by 9 bases and V by 0 bases; bases with no gene match: 8. The CDR3 has 14 amino acids. The V gene's germline CDR1 is MGHRA and CDR2 YSYEKL. The CDR3 DNA sequence: TGCGCCAGCAGCCAAGACGACAGGGTCCCTCGGCAGTACTTC. This encodes CASSQDDRVPRQYF.

The V call is TRBV5-5, the J call TRBJ2-1; 10 bases fit TRBD1. CDR1 and CDR2 (germline): SGHKS, YYEKEE (reference sequence). The CDR3 covers 16 residues. The ends lost 4 bases at V and 4 bases at J; junction bases unmatched: 8. The CDR3 loop is CASSPPRTGGYNEQFF. As DNA, the CDR3 is TGTGCCAGCAGCCCGCCGAGGACAGGGGGTTACAATGAGCAGTTCTTC.

The J gene is TRBJ2-5, the V gene TRBV5-1; no clear D gene. This CDR3 contains 15 residues. Per the germline V gene, CDR1 is SGHRS and CDR2 is YFSETQ. V lost 5 bases and J lost 5, with 19 bases in between. The CDR3 sequence: CASRRAASFAETQYF. The CDR3 bases are TGCGCCAGCAGGCGTGCTGCATCGTTCGCCGAGACCCAGTACTTC. The whole variable domain, filled in from reference TRBV5-1 and TRBJ2-5, reads KAGVTQTPRYLIKTRGQQVTLSCSPISGHRSVSWYQQTPGQGLQFLFEYFSETQRNKGNFPGRFSGRQFSNSRSEMNVSTLELGDSALYLCASRRAASFAETQYFGPGTRLLVL.

This chain joins TRBV20-1 and TRBJ1-5; D gene ambiguous. Germline V gives CDR1 DFQATT, CDR2 SNEGSKA (reference sequence). The V gene lost 3 bases and the J gene lost 2 bases, with 8 bases spanning the gap. This CDR3 has 13 residues. DNA of the CDR3: TGCAGTGCTAGTTTGCGAGGCAATCAGCCCCAGCATTTT. This encodes CSASLRGNQPQHF.

This clone came up a few times. The J gene is TRBJ2-1, the V gene TRBV5-1; D is undetermined. With 4 bases removed from V and 4 bases from J, the gap between germline ends came to 9 bases. The germline CDR1 and CDR2 sequences are SGHRS and YFSETQ. The CDR3 is made up of 13 amino acids. The CDR3 DNA follows: TGCGCCAGCAGCATCTCGGGTTACAATGAGCAGTTCTTC. As protein: CASSISGYNEQFF. The variable domain in full, completed from reference TRBV5-1 and TRBJ2-1, reads KAGVTQTPRYLIKTRGQQVTLSCSPISGHRSVSWYQQTPGQGLQFLFEYFSETQRNKGNFPGRFSGRQFSNSRSEMNVSTLELGDSALYLCASSISGYNEQFFGPGTRLTVL.

This clone was observed a handful of times. The genes are TRBV29-1 and TRBJ1-2; a weak D match, TRBD1 (5 bases). The CDR3 runs 12 residues. Germline-derived CDR1 and CDR2 are SQVTM and ANQGSEA. Trimming took 4 bases from V and 7 from J, leaving 13 bases between them. CDR3 bases: TGCAGCGTTGGGAGGGCAGGGTTTGGCTACACCTTC. Residues: CSVGRAGFGYTF.

This chain uses TRBV5-1 with TRBJ2-6; D might be TRBD2 (6 bases). CDR1 and CDR2 from the germline V gene are SGHRS and YFSETQ. This CDR3 contains 17 residues. V lost 2 bases and J 0 bases, leaving 12 bases between the germline ends. DNA for the CDR3: TGCGCCAGCAGCTTAACTAGCCTTGACTCTGGGGCCAACGTCCTGACTTTC. Translating it yields CASSLTSLDSGANVLTF.

Only a few counts were recorded for this clone. V gene TRBV27 combines with J gene TRBJ1-5; 7 bases align to TRBD1. The CDR3 totals 14 residues. The germline CDR1 and CDR2 sequences are MNHEY and SMNVEV (reference sequence). The V segment lost 2 bases and the J segment 5 bases; nucleotides outside the gene matches: 3. CDR3 DNA: TGTGCCAGCAGTTTAGGACAGGCACATCAGCCCCAGCATTTT. Translating it yields CASSLGQAHQPQHF.

The V and J genes are TRBV11-2 and TRBJ1-1; weak D call: TRBD1 (5 bases). There are 14 residues in the CDR3. The V gene's germline CDR1 is SGHAT and CDR2 FQNNGV. The V gene lost 1 base and the J gene lost 1 base, with 7 bases spanning the gap. Here the CDR3 reads CASSLVRGNTEAFF. The DNA of the CDR3 is TGTGCCAGCAGCTTAGTAAGGGGGAACACTGAAGCTTTCTTT.

V gene TRBV10-3 combines with J gene TRBJ1-5; 7 bases agree with TRBD1. The CDR3 has 14 amino acids. The V gene end was trimmed by 2 bases and the J gene end by 2 bases; junction bases not matched to a gene: 0. Germline V gene data show CDR1 as ENHRY and CDR2 as SYGVKD. CDR3 coding DNA: TGTGCCATCAGTGAGACAGGGGGCAATCAGCCCCAGCATTTT. Amino acid sequence: CAISETGGNQPQHF.

This chain uses TRBV19 with TRBJ1-1, with 7 bases aligning to TRBD1. There are 14 residues in the CDR3. Germline CDR1 is LNHDA and CDR2 is SQIVND (reference sequence). V dropped 10 bases and J dropped 2; count of bases not matched to a gene: 10. Written as DNA, the CDR3 is TGTGCCACCAGAGTAACAGGGGCAAACACTGAAGCTTTCTTT. Translation gives CATRVTGANTEAFF.

The chain couples TRBV12-3 or TRBV12-4 to TRBJ1-5; the D gene is possibly TRBD1 (5 bases). V was pared by 3 bases and J by 6 bases, with 9 bases between. The CDR3 runs 13 residues. The CDR3 nucleotides are TGTGCCAGCAGTTTTGAAGGGGTTCAGCCCCAGCATTTT. This translates into CASSFEGVQPQHF.

CDR3 protein: CASSSQNGNTIYF. Here the CDR3 DNA reads TGCGCCAGCAGCAGTCAGAACGGAAACACCATATATTTT. The rearrangement uses TRBV5-1 and TRBJ1-3; D is uncertain. CDR1 SGHRS and CDR2 YFSETQ come from the germline V gene. V shed 4 bases and J shed 4 bases, with 9 bases lying between them. This CDR3 has 13 residues.

The CDR3 is CASSVGQRSYGYTF. In nucleotides, the CDR3 is TGTGCCAGCAGTGTAGGACAGCGTAGCTATGGCTACACCTTC. This chain links TRBV25-1 with TRBJ1-2, with D maybe TRBD1 (6 bases). Trimming pared 4 bases from V and 4 bases from J, leaving 13 bases between. There are 14 residues in the CDR3. The V gene's germline CDR1 is MGHDK and CDR2 SYGVNS.

The chain uses TRBV29-1 and TRBJ1-1; no firm D call. Germline CDR1 and CDR2: SQVTM and ANQGSEA. Trimming shortened V by 4 bases and J by 0 bases, and 9 bases separated the two germline ends. This CDR3 region has 13 residues. CDR3 nucleotides: TGCAGCGTTGTTGGCGGGATGAACACTGAAGCTTTCTTT. Translated, it gives CSVVGGMNTEAFF.

The chain employs TRBV20-1 and TRBJ1-5; D perhaps matches TRBD1 (6 bases). Germline lookup yields CDR1 DFQATT and CDR2 SNEGSKA (reference sequence). V lost 5 bases and J 1 base, leaving 15 bases between the germline ends. This CDR3 spans 15 amino acids. The CDR3 DNA is TGCAGTGCTCGTGTAAGAGGGGGAAGCAATCAGCCCCAGCATTTT. The encoded protein is CSARVRGGSNQPQHF.